This TCR beta chain was sequenced during a study of blood T cells in healthy people across ages. Study results and limitations: Researchers judged that diversity estimates from one million T cells fell short of true values. In long-lived donors, naive CD4+ cell counts and diversity exceeded those of aged donors.

For the second PCR, which ran for about 7 to 11 cycles, a sample-barcoded 5' primer and a J-beta primer mix were used. TCRdb reprocessed the 5' RACE reads with MiXCR, giving one entry per CDR3 protein. The table includes about 1.1 million distinct CDR3 sequences, roughly two fifths detected once. There are 15 residues in the CDR3. J was trimmed by 11 bases and V by 5 bases; bases with no gene match: 16. CDR1 is SGHVS, CDR2 FQNEAQ, per germline. This clonotype was seen a handful of times. Its target is unknown. Each donor was a healthy Caucasian individual from Russia, aged roughly 6 to 90. This sequence originates from a man aged 18 to 35 in good health. Sequencing was done on a sample of blood. The chain has TRBV7-8 and TRBJ2-5; 8 nucleotides agree with TRBD1. CDR3: CASSQGQGFFNEQYF. The CDR3 nucleotides read TGTGCCAGCAGCCAAGGACAGGGTTTCTTCAATGAGCAGTACTTC.